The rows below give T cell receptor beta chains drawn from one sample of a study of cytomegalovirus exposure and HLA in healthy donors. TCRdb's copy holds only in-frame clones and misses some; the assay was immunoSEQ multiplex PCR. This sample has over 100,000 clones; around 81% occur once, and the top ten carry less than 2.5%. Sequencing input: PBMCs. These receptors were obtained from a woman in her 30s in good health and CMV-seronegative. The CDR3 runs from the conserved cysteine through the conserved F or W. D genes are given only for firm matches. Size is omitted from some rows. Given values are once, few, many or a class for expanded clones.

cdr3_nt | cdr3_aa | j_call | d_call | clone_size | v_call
TGTGCCAGCAGCTCACCTAGGACCGGGGAGCTGTTTTTT | CASSSPRTGELFF | TRBJ2-2 | - | once | TRBV11-3
TGCGCCAGCAGCCAAGGCGGTTACGAGCAGTACTTC | CASSQGGYEQYF | TRBJ2-7 | - | - | TRBV4-3
TGTGCCAGCAGTCACCAGGGACAGGTGGTCGACGAGCAGTACTTC | CASSHQGQVVDEQYF | TRBJ2-7 | TRBD1 | once | TRBV6-6
TGTGCCAGCATCCTCCAGGGGGCTGGTGAAAAACTGTTTTTT | CASILQGAGEKLFF | TRBJ1-4 | TRBD1 | - | TRBV5-6
TGTGCCAGCAGCTACCAGGGCCCTTTATCCTACGAGCAGTACTTC | CASSYQGPLSYEQYF | TRBJ2-7 | - | - | TRBV5-4
TGCGCCAGCAGCCCGGGGGGGCTAGCGGGAAAGATACTAAAAAACAATGAGCAGTTCTTC | CASSPGGLAGKILKNNEQFF | TRBJ2-1 | TRBD2 | - | TRBV4-1
TGTGCCAGCAGGGAGACAGGGAACTATGGCTACACCTTC | CASRETGNYGYTF | TRBJ1-2 | TRBD1 | - | TRBV6-5
TGTGCCAGCACGCCGGACAGGAACTATGGCTACACCTTC | CASTPDRNYGYTF | TRBJ1-2 | TRBD1 | - | TRBV11-2
TGTGCCAGCAGCCAGACTAGCAACCAAGAGACCCAGTACTTC | CASSQTSNQETQYF | TRBJ2-5 | TRBD2 | - | TRBV7-7
TGCAGCGTTATAACGGGACTAGCGGGAGGAGAGACCCAGTACTTC | CSVITGLAGGETQYF | TRBJ2-5 | TRBD2 | few | TRBV29-1
TGCGCCAGCAGCTCTAGCGGGGGAAATCGGGAGACCCAGTACTTC | CASSSSGGNRETQYF | TRBJ2-5 | TRBD2 | - | TRBV5-1
TGTGCCATCAGTGAGTCTACAGATAGCAATCAGCCCCAGCATTTT | CAISESTDSNQPQHF | TRBJ1-5 | - | - | TRBV10-3
TGTGCCAGCAGCATCCGACTAGCGGAGGCTACGGGGACAGATACGCAGTATTTT | CASSIRLAEATGTDTQYF | TRBJ2-3 | TRBD2 | - | TRBV13
TGTGCCAGCAGCGGACTAGCGGGAGTTTACGAGCAGTACTTC | CASSGLAGVYEQYF | TRBJ2-7 | TRBD2 | - | TRBV6-1
TGTGCCAGCTCCCTAGCGGGGTTTGGCGCTTTCTTT | CASSLAGFGAFF | TRBJ1-1 | - | few | TRBV7-9
TGTGCTAGTGGTTTCGGAGGTGTCGGGGAGCTGTTTTTT | CASGFGGVGELFF | TRBJ2-2 | - | - | TRBV12-5
TGTGCCAGTAGTAGGAGGCGACAGGAGAGCGAGACCCAGTACTTC | CASSRRRQESETQYF | TRBJ2-5 | - | few | TRBV19
TGTGCCAGCAGCTTAGTGCAGAACGAGCAGTACTTC | CASSLVQNEQYF | TRBJ2-7 | - | - | TRBV7-2
TGTGCCATCGCCAGGACAGGAGCGGGTCCCTACAATGAGCAGTTCTTC | CAIARTGAGPYNEQFF | TRBJ2-1 | - | - | TRBV10-3
TGTGCCAGCAGCACCGTGACTAGCGGGGGATCCTACGAGCAGTACTTC | CASSTVTSGGSYEQYF | TRBJ2-7 | TRBD2 | - | TRBV28
TGTGCCAGCAGCTTAGTGGAGGGACAGGCCTACGAGCAGTACTTC | CASSLVEGQAYEQYF | TRBJ2-7 | TRBD1 | - | TRBV11-2
TGTGCCAGCAGCTTCTCCGGGACAGGGAGAACCGGGGAGCTGTTTTTT | CASSFSGTGRTGELFF | TRBJ2-2 | TRBD1 | - | TRBV11-2
TGTGCCATCAGTGAAACTAGCCTAGGGGAGACCCAGTACTTC | CAISETSLGETQYF | TRBJ2-5 | - | - | TRBV10-3
TGTGCCAGCAGCAGAGTTCAGGGGGACTCCTACGAGCAGTACTTC | CASSRVQGDSYEQYF | TRBJ2-7 | - | - | TRBV21-1
TGTGCCAGCAGCTTTGGACTAGCGAGGAGCACAGATACGCAGTATTTT | CASSFGLARSTDTQYF | TRBJ2-3 | TRBD2 | - | TRBV6-6
TGTGCCAGCAGCTTACACGGAAGCGCCCGGGGGGCTAATGAAAAACTGTTTTTT | CASSLHGSARGANEKLFF | TRBJ1-4 | - | - | TRBV11-2
TGTGCCAGCAGTTACTCGGGACAGCCGGATACGCAGTATTTT | CASSYSGQPDTQYF | TRBJ2-3 | TRBD1 | - | TRBV6-6
TGTGCCAGCAGTCCGGGGACTAGCGCTTTTGGGGAGCAGTACTTC | CASSPGTSAFGEQYF | TRBJ2-7 | TRBD2 | - | TRBV27
TGCGCCAGCAGCCAAGCCGGGAGGAGTGGCGGGGAGCTGTTTTTT | CASSQAGRSGGELFF | TRBJ2-2 | TRBD2 | - | TRBV4-1
TGTGCCAGCAAATCCAGCCCAGGGACTAATGAAAAACTGTTTTTT | CASKSSPGTNEKLFF | TRBJ1-4 | - | - | TRBV6-1
TGTGCCAGCAGTGGCGGGCCCGACAATGAGCAGTTCTTC | CASSGGPDNEQFF | TRBJ2-1 | - | - | TRBV6-5
TGTGCCAGCAGCGTAGCGCAGGGAAGGTTGGAGACCCAGTACTTC | CASSVAQGRLETQYF | TRBJ2-5 | - | few | TRBV9
TGTGCCAGCATGGGGGCCGAGGGTCAGCCCCAGCATTTT | CASMGAEGQPQHF | TRBJ1-5 | - | - | TRBV6-5
TGTGCCAGCAGTCCACAGGCGCAACTCTACAATGAGCAGTTCTTC | CASSPQAQLYNEQFF | TRBJ2-1 | - | - | TRBV27
TGTGCCTGGAAGGACAGAAACACTGAAGCTTTCTTT | CAWKDRNTEAFF | TRBJ1-1 | - | once | TRBV30
TGTGCCAGCAGTGACTCATGGGCTTCACAAGAGACCCAGTACTTC | CASSDSWASQETQYF | TRBJ2-5 | - | - | TRBV6-4
TGTGCCAGCAGCTTAGGACTAGCGGGAGGGTTAACAGATACGCAGTATTTT | CASSLGLAGGLTDTQYF | TRBJ2-3 | TRBD2 | - | TRBV7-8
TGTGCCAGCTCACCAGGGGACAGCTACGAGCAGTACTTC | CASSPGDSYEQYF | TRBJ2-7 | TRBD1 | - | TRBV18
TGTGCCAGCTCACCACGGACAGCGGATTACGAGCAGTACTTC | CASSPRTADYEQYF | TRBJ2-7 | - | few | TRBV18
TGCGCCAGCAGCCCCGCCCGGACAGGGGCATTTTCAGAGACCCAGTACTTC | CASSPARTGAFSETQYF | TRBJ2-5 | TRBD1 | - | TRBV5-1
TGTGCCAGCTTTAACAGGGCCGGGGAGCTGTTTTTT | CASFNRAGELFF | TRBJ2-2 | - | - | TRBV7-9
TGTGCCAGCAGCCCTAACAGAGATACGCAGTATTTT | CASSPNRDTQYF | TRBJ2-3 | - | - | TRBV11-2
TGTGCCACCTCCCCCGGGACTTTCTCGTCCGAGCAGTACTTC | CATSPGTFSSEQYF | TRBJ2-7 | - | once | TRBV6-5
TGTGCCAGCAGTGGACAGTACAATCAGCCCCAGCATTTT | CASSGQYNQPQHF | TRBJ1-5 | - | - | TRBV28
TGTGCCAGCAGCTTAGGGCAGGGGATCACCAATGGCTACACCTTC | CASSLGQGITNGYTF | TRBJ1-2 | - | - | TRBV7-2
TGTGCCAGCAGCCCTAGCGGGCACGCCGAAGAGACCCAGTACTTC | CASSPSGHAEETQYF | TRBJ2-5 | TRBD2 | - | TRBV7-9
TGCGCCAGCAGCTTGGCCCAGGGAAGACAAGAGACCCAGTACTTC | CASSLAQGRQETQYF | TRBJ2-5 | - | - | TRBV5-1
TGTGCCAGCAGCGCCCGGAGGGCCACCTACAATGAGCAGTTCTTC | CASSARRATYNEQFF | TRBJ2-1 | - | - | TRBV6-5
TGTGCCAGCAGGGGTAAGGCCAGCGGAACCTACGAGCAGTACTTC | CASRGKASGTYEQYF | TRBJ2-7 | - | - | TRBV5-6
TGTGCCAGCATACCTCTAGCGGGAGAGTCCAATGAGCAGTTCTTC | CASIPLAGESNEQFF | TRBJ2-1 | TRBD2 | - | TRBV6-6
TGTGCCAGCACCACCAACAGGGGAAGGGACAATGAGCAGTTCTTC | CASTTNRGRDNEQFF | TRBJ2-1 | TRBD1 | - | TRBV6-6
TGCGCCAGCAGCATAGAGACAGGGGGTTACGAGCAGTACTTC | CASSIETGGYEQYF | TRBJ2-7 | TRBD1 | - | TRBV5-1
TGTGCCAGCAGCGGCCTATACAGGGAATTGCCAGATACGCAGTATTTT | CASSGLYRELPDTQYF | TRBJ2-3 | - | - | TRBV7-6
TGTGCCAGCAGCTTAGCGACTAGCGGGAACGATGAGCAGTACTTC | CASSLATSGNDEQYF | TRBJ2-7 | TRBD2 | - | TRBV7-2
TGTGCCAGCAGAAGTGCCGGGAGCCACGAGGAGGAGCTGTTTTTT | CASRSAGSHEEELFF | TRBJ2-2 | - | - | TRBV7-2
TGCGCCAGCAGAAGACAGGGCCAAGTCTACGAGCAGTACTTC | CASRRQGQVYEQYF | TRBJ2-7 | TRBD1 | - | TRBV10-2
TGTGCCTGGAGTCCAAGACAGGGGGCGCGTGGCACAGATACGCAGTATTTT | CAWSPRQGARGTDTQYF | TRBJ2-3 | TRBD1 | - | TRBV30